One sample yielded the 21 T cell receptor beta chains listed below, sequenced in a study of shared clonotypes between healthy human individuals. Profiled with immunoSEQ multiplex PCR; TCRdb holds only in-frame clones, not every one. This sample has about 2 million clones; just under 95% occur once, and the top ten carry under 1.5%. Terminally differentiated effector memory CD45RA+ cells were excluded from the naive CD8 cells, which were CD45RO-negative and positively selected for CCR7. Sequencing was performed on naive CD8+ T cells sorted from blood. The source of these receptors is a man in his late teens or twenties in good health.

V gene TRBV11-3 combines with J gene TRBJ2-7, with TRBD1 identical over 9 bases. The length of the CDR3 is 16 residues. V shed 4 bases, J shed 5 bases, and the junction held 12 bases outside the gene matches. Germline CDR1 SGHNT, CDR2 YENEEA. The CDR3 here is CASSSFPGQGMDEQYF. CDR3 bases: TGTGCCAGCAGCTCTTTCCCGGGACAGGGTATGGACGAGCAGTACTTC.

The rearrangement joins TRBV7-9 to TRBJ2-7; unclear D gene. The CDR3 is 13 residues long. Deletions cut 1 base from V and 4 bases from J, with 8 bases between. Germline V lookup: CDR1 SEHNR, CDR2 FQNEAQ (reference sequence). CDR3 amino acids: CASSLEELYEQYF. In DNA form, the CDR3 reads TGTGCCAGCAGCTTAGAGGAGCTTTACGAGCAGTACTTC.

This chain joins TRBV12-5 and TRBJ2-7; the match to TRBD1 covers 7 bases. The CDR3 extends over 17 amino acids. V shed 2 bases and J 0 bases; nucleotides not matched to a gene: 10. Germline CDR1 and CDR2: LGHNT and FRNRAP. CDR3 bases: TGTGCTAGTGGTTTGTTTCGGACAGGTCCCAGCTCCTACGAGCAGTACTTC. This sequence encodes CASGLFRTGPSSYEQYF.

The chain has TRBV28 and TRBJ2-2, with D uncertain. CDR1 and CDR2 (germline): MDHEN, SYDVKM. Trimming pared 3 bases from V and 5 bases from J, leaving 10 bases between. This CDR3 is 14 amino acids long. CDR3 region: CASSLGMGTGELFF. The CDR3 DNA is TGTGCCAGCAGTTTGGGTATGGGGACCGGGGAGCTGTTTTTT. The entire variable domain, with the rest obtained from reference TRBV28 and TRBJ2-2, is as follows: DVKVTQSSRYLVKRTGEKVFLECVQDMDHENMFWYRQDPGLGLRLIYFSYDVKMKEKGDIPEGYSVSREKKERFSLILESASTNQTSMYLCASSLGMGTGELFFGEGSRLTVL.

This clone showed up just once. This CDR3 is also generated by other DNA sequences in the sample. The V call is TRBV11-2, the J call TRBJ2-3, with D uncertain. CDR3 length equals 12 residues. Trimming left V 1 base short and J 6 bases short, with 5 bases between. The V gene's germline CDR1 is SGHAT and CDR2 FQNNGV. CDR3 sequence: CASSLVPDTQYF. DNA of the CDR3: TGTGCCAGCAGCTTAGTTCCCGATACGCAGTATTTT. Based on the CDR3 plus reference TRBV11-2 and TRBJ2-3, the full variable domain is EAGVAQSPRYKIIEKRQSVAFWCNPISGHATLYWYQQILGQGPKLLIQFQNNGVVDDSQLPKDRFSAERLKGVDSTLKIQPAKLEDSAVYLCASSLVPDTQYFGPGTRLTVL.

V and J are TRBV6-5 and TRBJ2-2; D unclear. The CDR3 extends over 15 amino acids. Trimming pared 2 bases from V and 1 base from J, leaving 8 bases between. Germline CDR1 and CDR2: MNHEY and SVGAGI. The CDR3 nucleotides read TGTGCCAGCAGTTACCAGTTTCAGAACACCGGGGAGCTGTTTTTT. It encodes CASSYQFQNTGELFF.

CDR3 residues: CASSELGTGLNGYTF. In DNA form, the CDR3 reads TGTGCCAGCAGTGAATTAGGGACAGGGTTGAATGGCTACACCTTC. The chain recombines TRBV25-1 with TRBJ1-2; 9 nucleotides line up with TRBD1. V dropped 1 base and J dropped 6; count of bases not matched to a gene: 6. The CDR3 totals 15 residues. The germline V gene encodes CDR1 MGHDK and CDR2 SYGVNS.

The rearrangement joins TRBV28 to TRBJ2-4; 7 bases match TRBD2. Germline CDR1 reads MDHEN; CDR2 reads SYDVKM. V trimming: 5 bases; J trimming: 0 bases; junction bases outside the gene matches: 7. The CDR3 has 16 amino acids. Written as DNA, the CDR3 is TGTGCCAGCAGTCCCACGGGGGAGGGAGCCAAAAACATTCAGTACTTC. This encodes CASSPTGEGAKNIQYF.

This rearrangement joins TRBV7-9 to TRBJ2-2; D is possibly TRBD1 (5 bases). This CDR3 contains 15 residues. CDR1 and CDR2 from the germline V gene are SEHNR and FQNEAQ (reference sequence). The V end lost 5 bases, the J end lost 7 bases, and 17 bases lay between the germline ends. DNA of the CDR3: TGTGCCAGCAGCGTGATAGGGGTCTCTGGCGGGGAGCTGTTTTTT. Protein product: CASSVIGVSGGELFF.

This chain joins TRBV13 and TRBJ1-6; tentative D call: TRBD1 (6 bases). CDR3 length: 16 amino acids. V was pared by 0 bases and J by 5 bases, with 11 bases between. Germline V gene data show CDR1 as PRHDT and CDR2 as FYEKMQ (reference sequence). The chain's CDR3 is CASSLGPGDHNSPLHF. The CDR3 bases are TGTGCCAGCAGCTTAGGCCCAGGGGATCATAATTCACCCCTCCACTTT.

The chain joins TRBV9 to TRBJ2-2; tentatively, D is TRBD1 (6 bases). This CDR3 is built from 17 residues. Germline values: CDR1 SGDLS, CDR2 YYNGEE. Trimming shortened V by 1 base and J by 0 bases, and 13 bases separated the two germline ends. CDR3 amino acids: CASSVQRDITNTGELFF. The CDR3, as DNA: TGTGCCAGCAGCGTACAAAGGGACATCACGAACACCGGGGAGCTGTTTTTT.

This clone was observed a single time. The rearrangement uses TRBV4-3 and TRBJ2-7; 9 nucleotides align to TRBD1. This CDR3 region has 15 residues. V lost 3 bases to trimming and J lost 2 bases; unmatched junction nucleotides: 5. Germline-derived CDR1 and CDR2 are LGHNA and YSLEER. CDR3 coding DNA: TGCGCCAGCAGCCAGGGGACAGGGCCGCCCTACGAGCAGTACTTC. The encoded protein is CASSQGTGPPYEQYF.

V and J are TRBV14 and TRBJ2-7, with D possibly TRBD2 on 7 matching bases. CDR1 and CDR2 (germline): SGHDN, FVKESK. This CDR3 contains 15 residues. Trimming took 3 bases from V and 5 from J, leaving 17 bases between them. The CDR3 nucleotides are TGTGCCAGCAGCCAGGACTCCGACGGGGGGCACGAGCAGTACTTC. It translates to CASSQDSDGGHEQYF.

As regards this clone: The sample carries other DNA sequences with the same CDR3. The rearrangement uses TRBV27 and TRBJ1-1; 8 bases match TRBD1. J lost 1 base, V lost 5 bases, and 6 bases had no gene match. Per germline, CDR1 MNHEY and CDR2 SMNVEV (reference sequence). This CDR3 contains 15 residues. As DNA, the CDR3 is TGTGCCAGCAGTCTAACAGGGGGGGGGAACACTGAAGCTTTCTTT. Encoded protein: CASSLTGGGNTEAFF.

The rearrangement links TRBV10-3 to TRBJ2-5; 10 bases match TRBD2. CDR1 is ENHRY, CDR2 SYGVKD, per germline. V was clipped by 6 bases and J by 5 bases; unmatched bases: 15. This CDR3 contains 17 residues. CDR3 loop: CAIRPEREGQVLETQYF. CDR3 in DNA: TGTGCCATCAGACCCGAGCGGGAGGGTCAAGTTTTGGAGACCCAGTACTTC.

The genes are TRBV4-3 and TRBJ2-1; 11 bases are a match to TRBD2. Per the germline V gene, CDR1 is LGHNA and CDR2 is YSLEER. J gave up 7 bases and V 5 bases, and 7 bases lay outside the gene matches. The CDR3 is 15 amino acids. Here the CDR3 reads CASSSLAGGLNEQFF. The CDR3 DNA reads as TGCGCCAGCAGCTCTTTAGCGGGAGGGCTAAATGAGCAGTTCTTC.

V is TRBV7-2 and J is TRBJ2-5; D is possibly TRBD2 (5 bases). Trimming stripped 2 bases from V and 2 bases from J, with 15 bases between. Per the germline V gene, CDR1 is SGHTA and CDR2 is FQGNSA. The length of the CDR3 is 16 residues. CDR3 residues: CASSLKVGVLQETQYF. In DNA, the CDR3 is TGTGCCAGCAGCTTAAAGGTGGGAGTGCTACAAGAGACCCAGTACTTC.

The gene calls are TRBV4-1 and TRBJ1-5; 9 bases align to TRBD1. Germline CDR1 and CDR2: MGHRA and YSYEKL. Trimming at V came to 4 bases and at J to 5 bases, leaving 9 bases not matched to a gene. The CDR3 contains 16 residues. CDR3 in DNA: TGCGCCAGCAGCCCCCTAAGCACAGGGGGCGATCAGCCCCAGCATTTT. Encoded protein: CASSPLSTGGDQPQHF.

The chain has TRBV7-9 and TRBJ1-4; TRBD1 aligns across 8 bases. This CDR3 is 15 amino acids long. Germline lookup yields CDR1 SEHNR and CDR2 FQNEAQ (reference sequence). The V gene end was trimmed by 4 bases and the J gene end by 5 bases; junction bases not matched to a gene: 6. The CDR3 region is CASSWTGLGNEKLFF. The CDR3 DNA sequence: TGTGCCAGCAGCTGGACAGGGTTGGGGAATGAAAAACTGTTTTTT.

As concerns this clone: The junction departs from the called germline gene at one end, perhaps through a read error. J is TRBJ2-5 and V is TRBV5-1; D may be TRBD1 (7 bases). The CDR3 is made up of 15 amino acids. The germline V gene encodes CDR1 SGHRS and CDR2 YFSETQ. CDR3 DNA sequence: TGCGCCAGCAGCTTGGCACGGCCGTCGGGGGACCAGGGGGACTTC. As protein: CASSLARPSGDQGDF.

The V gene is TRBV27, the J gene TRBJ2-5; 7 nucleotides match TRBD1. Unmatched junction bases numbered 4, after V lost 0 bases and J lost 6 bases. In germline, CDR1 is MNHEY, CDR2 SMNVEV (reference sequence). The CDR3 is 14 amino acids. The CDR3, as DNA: TGTGCCAGCAGTTTATCAGGGGGCGGCCAGACCCAGTACTTC. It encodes CASSLSGGGQTQYF.